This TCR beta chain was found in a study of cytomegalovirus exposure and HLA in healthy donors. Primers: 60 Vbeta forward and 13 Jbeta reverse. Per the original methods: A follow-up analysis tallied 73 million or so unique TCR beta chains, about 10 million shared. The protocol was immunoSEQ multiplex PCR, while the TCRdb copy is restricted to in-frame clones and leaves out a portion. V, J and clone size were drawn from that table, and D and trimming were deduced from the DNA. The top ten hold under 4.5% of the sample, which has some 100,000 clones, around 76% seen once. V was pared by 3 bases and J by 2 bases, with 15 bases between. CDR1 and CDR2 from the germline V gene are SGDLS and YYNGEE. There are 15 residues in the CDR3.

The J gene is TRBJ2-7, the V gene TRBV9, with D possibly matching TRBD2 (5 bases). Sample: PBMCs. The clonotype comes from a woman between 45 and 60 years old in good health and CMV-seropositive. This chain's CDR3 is CASSATGNPTYEQYF. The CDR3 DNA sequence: TGTGCCAGCAGCGCGACCGGGAATCCCACCTACGAGCAGTACTTC.